This is a list of T cell receptor beta chains from one sample in a study of T cells after yellow fever vaccination. TCRdb ran MiXCR on the 5' RACE reads and lists one entry per CDR3 protein. The repertoire holds about 510,000 distinct CDR3 sequences, 21% seen once, with less than 20% in the top ten. This material consisted of PBMCs, taken approximately 22 days after the first yellow fever vaccination. These TCRs come from a man between 18 and 35 years old who received the YFV17D yellow fever vaccine. Each CDR3 is given with its conserved first and last residue. D genes are given only for firm matches. Size is omitted from some rows. Given values are once, few, many or a class for expanded clones.

J: TRBJ2-7
D: .
size: .
V: TRBV20-1
DNA: TGCAGTGCTCCTCTCTCCGGGAGATACTACGAGCAGTACTTC
CDR3: CSAPLSGRYYEQYF

J: TRBJ1-1
D: .
size: .
V: TRBV20-1
DNA: TGCAGTGGCGCTCAAGGCGGGCAGAACACTGAAGCTTTCTTT
CDR3: CSGAQGGQNTEAFF

J: TRBJ2-5
D: .
size: few
V: TRBV7-2
DNA: TGTGCCAGCAGCCCTCGGGGGCCCGTCCAAGAGACCCAGTACTTC
CDR3: CASSPRGPVQETQYF

J: TRBJ2-1
D: TRBD2
size: few
V: TRBV20-1
DNA: TGCAGTGCTAGAGAACCGGGACTAGCGGGGCCCAATGAGCAGTTCTTC
CDR3: CSAREPGLAGPNEQFF

J: TRBJ2-3
D: TRBD2
size: few
V: TRBV7-2
DNA: TGTGCCAGCAGCTTTACGGGGGGGCAAGATACGCAGTATTTT
CDR3: CASSFTGGQDTQYF

J: TRBJ2-7
D: .
size: .
V: TRBV7-2
DNA: TGTGCCAGCCGCCCGGGCTCCACCTACGAGCAGTACTTC
CDR3: CASRPGSTYEQYF

J: TRBJ1-5
D: .
size: .
V: TRBV4-1
DNA: TGCGCCAGCAGCCAAGATAGCAGACACGTCCAGCATTTT
CDR3: CASSQDSRHVQHF

J: TRBJ1-5
D: .
size: .
V: TRBV20-1
DNA: TGCAGTGCTAGAGACCGGCGGCGGCCCCAGCATTTT
CDR3: CSARDRRRPQHF

J: TRBJ2-1
D: TRBD1
size: few
V: TRBV5-1
DNA: TGCGCCAGCAGCTATTCCGGGACAGGGCACAATGAGCAGTTCTTC
CDR3: CASSYSGTGHNEQFF

J: TRBJ2-5
D: TRBD2
size: few
V: TRBV20-1
DNA: TGCAGTGCCAGGGGACTAGCGAATTTGGAGACCCAGTACTTC
CDR3: CSARGLANLETQYF

J: TRBJ2-1
D: TRBD2
size: few
V: TRBV9
DNA: TGTGCCAGCAGCGTCGCTAGCGGGGGGGTATTAAATGAGCAGTTCTTC
CDR3: CASSVASGGVLNEQFF

J: TRBJ2-3
D: .
size: few
V: TRBV6-2/TRBV6-3
DNA: TGTGCCAGCAGTTATTCAGATACGCAGTATTTT
CDR3: CASSYSDTQYF

J: TRBJ1-6
D: .
size: .
V: TRBV5-1
DNA: TGCGCCAGCAGCTTGCGGTGGCAGGATAATTCACCCCTCCACTTT
CDR3: CASSLRWQDNSPLHF

J: TRBJ2-3
D: .
size: .
V: TRBV20-1
DNA: TGCAGTGCTAGAGGGGTTTCAGGAGGGCCAGATACGCAGTATTTT
CDR3: CSARGVSGGPDTQYF

J: TRBJ2-2
D: .
size: .
V: TRBV30
DNA: TGTGCCTGGAATTATAACACCGGGGAGCTGTTTTTT
CDR3: CAWNYNTGELFF

J: TRBJ1-2
D: .
size: .
V: TRBV5-1
DNA: TGCGCCAGCAGCAAAGACGGCTCTAACTATGGCTACACCTTC
CDR3: CASSKDGSNYGYTF

J: TRBJ2-5
D: TRBD1
size: .
V: TRBV7-6
DNA: TGTGCCAGCAGCTTACGGCAGGGGGCCTGGGAGACCCAGTACTTC
CDR3: CASSLRQGAWETQYF

J: TRBJ1-1
D: TRBD1
size: .
V: TRBV7-9
DNA: TGTGCCAGCAGCTTAAGACAGGGTCCCACTGAAGCTTTCTTT
CDR3: CASSLRQGPTEAFF

J: TRBJ2-7
D: .
size: .
V: TRBV7-3
DNA: TGTGCCAGCAGCCCGGGCTCTCTAGGCGAGCAGTACTTC
CDR3: CASSPGSLGEQYF

J: TRBJ2-7
D: .
size: .
V: TRBV29-1
DNA: TGCAGCGTCCTGAACCCGAGGACTGCAACCTACGAGCAGTACTTC
CDR3: CSVLNPRTATYEQYF

J: TRBJ2-1
D: TRBD2
size: few
V: TRBV7-2
DNA: TGTGCCAGCAGCTTAGGGATTGTAGCGGGGGGGTACAATGAGCAGTTCTTC
CDR3: CASSLGIVAGGYNEQFF

J: TRBJ1-1
D: TRBD1
size: .
V: TRBV7-2
DNA: TGTGCCAGCAGCTTAGGCCCACAGGGGGCTTTCTTT
CDR3: CASSLGPQGAFF

J: TRBJ2-7
D: TRBD1
size: few
V: TRBV30
DNA: TGTGCCTGGAGTGTACCCGGGACAGGGAAGGGTTACGAGCAGTACTTC
CDR3: CAWSVPGTGKGYEQYF

J: TRBJ1-1
D: .
size: .
V: TRBV9
DNA: TGTGCCAGCAGCGAGGGGGACTGGACTGAAGCTTTCTTT
CDR3: CASSEGDWTEAFF

J: TRBJ1-1
D: .
size: few
V: TRBV5-5
DNA: TGTGCCAGCAGCTTGGAACACCAGAACACTGAAGCTTTCTTT
CDR3: CASSLEHQNTEAFF

J: TRBJ1-2
D: TRBD1
size: .
V: TRBV5-4
DNA: TGTGCCAGCAGCTGGCCGTCGACAGGGGGCTATGGCTACACCTTC
CDR3: CASSWPSTGGYGYTF

J: TRBJ2-2
D: .
size: .
V: TRBV7-3
DNA: TGTGCCAGCAGGACAGGGAGGAGCGGCACCGGGGAGCTGTTTTTT
CDR3: CASRTGRSGTGELFF

J: TRBJ2-1
D: TRBD2
size: .
V: TRBV4-3
DNA: TGCGCCAGCAGCCAGAACCACCGGGACTACTACAATGAGCAGTTCTTC
CDR3: CASSQNHRDYYNEQFF

J: TRBJ1-6
D: .
size: few
V: TRBV28
DNA: TGTGCCAGCAGCCCCGGGTATTCACCCCTCCACTTT
CDR3: CASSPGYSPLHF

J: TRBJ2-1
D: TRBD2
size: few
V: TRBV12-3/TRBV12-4
DNA: TGTGCCAGCAGGCCCTTTGCTAGCGGGGGGGTCAGCTCCTACAATGAGCAGTTCTTC
CDR3: CASRPFASGGVSSYNEQFF

J: TRBJ1-1
D: .
size: .
V: TRBV7-8
DNA: TGTGCCAGCAGCTTTTTAGCAGAATTCGCTGAAGCTTTCTTT
CDR3: CASSFLAEFAEAFF